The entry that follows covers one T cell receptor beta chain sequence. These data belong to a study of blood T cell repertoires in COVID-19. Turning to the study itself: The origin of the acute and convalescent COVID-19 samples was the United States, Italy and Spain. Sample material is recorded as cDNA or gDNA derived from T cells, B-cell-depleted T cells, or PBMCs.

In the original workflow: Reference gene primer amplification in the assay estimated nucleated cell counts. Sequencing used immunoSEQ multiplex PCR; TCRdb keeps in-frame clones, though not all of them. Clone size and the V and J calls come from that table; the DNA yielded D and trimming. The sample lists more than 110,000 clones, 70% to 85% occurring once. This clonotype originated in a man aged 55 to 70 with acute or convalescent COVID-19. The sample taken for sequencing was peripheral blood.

For the CDR3, the DNA is TGTGCCAGCCGGAGACTAGCGGTCACAGATACGCAGTATTTT. Protein product: CASRRLAVTDTQYF. The rearrangement joins TRBV2 to TRBJ2-3; 9 bases agree with TRBD2. In germline, CDR1 is SNHLY, CDR2 FYNNEI. The CDR3 loop spans 14 amino acids. The V and J ends lost 8 bases and 2 bases, in that order; junction bases with no gene match: 5. The complete variable domain, with remaining parts taken from reference TRBV2 and TRBJ2-3, reads EPEVTQTPSHQVTQMGQEVILRCVPISNHLYFYWYRQILGQKVEFLVSFYNNEISEKSEIFDDQFSVERPDGSNFTLKIRSTKLEDSAMYFCASRRLAVTDTQYFGPGTRLTVL.